This TCR beta chain was recorded in a study of long-term antiretroviral therapy in people with HIV. Whole-study findings and limits: On ART adherence, viral resistance or therapy changes, no data were available. HIV repertoires spanned narrower CDR3 length ranges than controls.

Every participant gave one or more pre-ART and two or more post-ART PBMC samples. On this clone itself: The target antigen is unknown.

Assay version v3.0 of immunoSEQ was used, and it was run at survey level. Data came from immunoSEQ multiplex PCR; TCRdb stores just in-frame clones and leaves some out. The top ten hold about 1.4% of the sample, which has about 18,000 clones, around 96% seen once. The CDR3 runs to 13 residues. Looked up from germline, CDR1 is SNHLY and CDR2 is FYNNEI. V dropped 6 bases and J dropped 9 bases, with 15 bases sitting between them. The rearrangement joins TRBV2 to TRBJ1-5; D unresolved. Sample: unsorted PBMCs, taken around 10 years after starting antiretroviral therapy. The receptor's source is a man younger than 45 with HIV. DNA of the CDR3: TGTGCCAGCAGAGTGCAGGAGAGTGGGCCCCAGCATTTT. It encodes CASRVQESGPQHF.